This is a list of T cell receptor beta chains from one sample in a study of CD8 T cells in Susac syndrome. TCRdb called the immunoSEQ multiplex PCR reads again in MiXCR, with one record for every CDR3 protein. The sample has roughly 190,000 distinct CDR3 sequences; about 94% are singletons. Sequenced: CD4+ T cells from PBMCs. The receptors shown here come from a human donor with Susac syndrome. The CDR3 runs from the conserved cysteine through the conserved F or W. Fields, in order: clone size, D gene, J gene, V gene, CDR3 DNA, CDR3 protein. The D gene is left open where the match is weak. Clone size is not always given. Where it is, it says once, few, many or a class for expanded clones.

>-|-|TRBJ1-5|TRBV15
TGTGCCACCAGCAGGCGTGAGGCTGGCAATCAGCCCCAGCATTTT
CATSRREAGNQPQHF
>-|-|TRBJ1-3|TRBV18
TGTGCCAGCTCACCAGGATCTGGAAACACCATATATTTT
CASSPGSGNTIYF
>-|TRBD1|TRBJ2-2|TRBV4-1
TGCGCCAGCAGCCAAGGGGACAGGGGGCTGTTTTTT
CASSQGDRGLFF
>-|-|TRBJ2-7|TRBV12-3/TRBV12-4
TGTGCCAGCAGCAATCGGGGGAACGAGCAGTACTTC
CASSNRGNEQYF
>-|-|TRBJ2-5|TRBV7-2
TGTGCCAGCAGCTTAGACGCTAGGCCGCAAGAGACCCAGTACTTC
CASSLDARPQETQYF
>-|TRBD1|TRBJ1-6|TRBV28
TGTGCCAGCAGTTTATATGGGACAGGTGATAATTCACCCCTCCACTTT
CASSLYGTGDNSPLHF
>-|TRBD1|TRBJ2-3|TRBV5-1
TGCGCCAGCAGACGGGGACAGGTTTCCACAGATACGCAGTATTTT
CASRRGQVSTDTQYF
>-|TRBD2|TRBJ2-7|TRBV4-1
TGCGCCAGCAGCCACCCGGGGGGAGGCTACGAGCAGTACTTC
CASSHPGGGYEQYF
>once|TRBD1|TRBJ2-5|TRBV30
TGTGCCTGGAGTAAACAGGGGGCTCTCGAGACCCAGTACTTC
CAWSKQGALETQYF
>-|-|TRBJ2-6|TRBV3-1
TGTGCCAGCAGCCAAGTCCCCTCTGGGGCCAACGTCCTGACTTTC
CASSQVPSGANVLTF
>-|TRBD2|TRBJ2-3|TRBV30
TGTGCCTGGAGTGTACCGGGGGGGTTAGATACGCAGTATTTT
CAWSVPGGLDTQYF
>-|-|TRBJ1-2|TRBV12-3/TRBV12-4
TGTGCCAGCAGTTTCCCTCCCGGGACACCCCATAACTATGGCTACACCTTC
CASSFPPGTPHNYGYTF
>-|-|TRBJ1-6|TRBV7-3
TGTGCCAGCAGTCAGGCAGTATCCTATAATTCACCCCTCCACTTT
CASSQAVSYNSPLHF
>-|TRBD1|TRBJ2-7|TRBV2
TGTGCCAGCAGTGAGCGGGGGACAGGGGGCCTCTCTGAGCAGTACTTC
CASSERGTGGLSEQYF
>once|TRBD2|TRBJ2-5|TRBV7-2
TGTGCCAGCAGGGGACTAGCGCCGGGGGAGACCCAGTACTTC
CASRGLAPGETQYF
>-|-|TRBJ1-2|TRBV6-2/TRBV6-3
TGTGCCAGCAGCTACCTCGGGACATCTAACTATGGCTACACCTTC
CASSYLGTSNYGYTF
>-|TRBD1|TRBJ2-6|TRBV6-1
TGTGCCAGCAGTCGACAAGGACAGGGCGCCCTCTCTGGGGCCAACGTCCTGACTTTC
CASSRQGQGALSGANVLTF
>-|-|TRBJ1-2|TRBV6-2/TRBV6-3
TGTGCCAGCGGGAATACAGGGAACTATGGCTACACCTTC
CASGNTGNYGYTF
>-|-|TRBJ1-6|TRBV12-3/TRBV12-4
TGTGCCAGCACCCTGGCGGGTAATAATTCACCCCTCCACTTT
CASTLAGNNSPLHF
>-|-|TRBJ2-3|TRBV4-3
TGCGCCAGCAGCCCAGCAGATTTCGGGGGTGGCACAGATACGCAGTATTTT
CASSPADFGGGTDTQYF
>once|TRBD2|TRBJ2-1|TRBV5-1
TGCGCCAGCAGCCTCGATATACTAGCGGGGTCCTACAATGAGCAGTTCTTC
CASSLDILAGSYNEQFF
>-|TRBD2|TRBJ2-5|TRBV20-1
TGCAGTGCTACCTTCCGGGGGGGCTTGGAGACCCAGTACTTC
CSATFRGGLETQYF
>once|TRBD2|TRBJ2-1|TRBV5-1
TGCGCCAGCAGCTTTGACGGGGGGGGTAACAATGAGCAGTTCTTC
CASSFDGGGNNEQFF